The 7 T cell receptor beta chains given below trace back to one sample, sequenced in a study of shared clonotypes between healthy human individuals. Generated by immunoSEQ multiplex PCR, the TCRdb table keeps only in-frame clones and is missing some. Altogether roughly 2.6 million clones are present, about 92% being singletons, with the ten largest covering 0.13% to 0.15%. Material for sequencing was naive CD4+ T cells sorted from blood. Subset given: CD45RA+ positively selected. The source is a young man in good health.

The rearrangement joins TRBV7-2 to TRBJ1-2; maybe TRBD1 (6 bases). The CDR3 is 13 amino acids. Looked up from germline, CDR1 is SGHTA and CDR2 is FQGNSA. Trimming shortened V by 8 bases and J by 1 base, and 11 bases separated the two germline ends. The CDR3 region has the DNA TGTGCCAGCCGGGACAAATTTAACTATGGCTACACCTTC. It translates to CASRDKFNYGYTF.

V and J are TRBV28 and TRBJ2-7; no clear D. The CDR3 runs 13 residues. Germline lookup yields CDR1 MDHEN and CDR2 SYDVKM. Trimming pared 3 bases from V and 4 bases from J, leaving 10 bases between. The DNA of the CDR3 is TGTGCCAGCAGTTTCCCCGACAAATACGAGCAGTACTTC. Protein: CASSFPDKYEQYF.

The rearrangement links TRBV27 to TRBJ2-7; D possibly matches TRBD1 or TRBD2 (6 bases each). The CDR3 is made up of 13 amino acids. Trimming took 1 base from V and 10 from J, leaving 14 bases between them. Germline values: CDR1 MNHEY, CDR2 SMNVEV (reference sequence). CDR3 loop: CASSLLNRGTQYF. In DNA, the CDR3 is TGTGCCAGCAGTTTATTGAATCGCGGGACACAGTACTTC.

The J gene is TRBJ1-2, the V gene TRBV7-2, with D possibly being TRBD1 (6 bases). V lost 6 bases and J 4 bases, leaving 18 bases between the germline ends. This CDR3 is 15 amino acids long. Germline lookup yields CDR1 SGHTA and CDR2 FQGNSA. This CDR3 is CASSLVPGQRYGYTF. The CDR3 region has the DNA TGTGCCAGCAGTCTCGTTCCGGGACAACGCTATGGCTACACCTTC. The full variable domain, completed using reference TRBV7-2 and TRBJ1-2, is GAGVSQSPSNKVTEKGKDVELRCDPISGHTALYWYRQSLGQGLEFLIYFQGNSAPDKSGLPSDRFSAERTGGSVSTLTIQRTQQEDSAVYLCASSLVPGQRYGYTFGSGTRLTVV.

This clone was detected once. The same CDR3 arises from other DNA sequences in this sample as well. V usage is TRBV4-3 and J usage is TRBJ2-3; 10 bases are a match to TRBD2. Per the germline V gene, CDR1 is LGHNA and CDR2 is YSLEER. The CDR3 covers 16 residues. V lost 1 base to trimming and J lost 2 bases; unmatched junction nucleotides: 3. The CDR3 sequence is CASSQGTSGSTDTQYF. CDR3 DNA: TGCGCCAGCAGCCAAGGGACTAGCGGATCCACAGATACGCAGTATTTT.

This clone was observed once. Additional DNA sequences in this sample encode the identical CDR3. In nucleotides, the CDR3 is TGTGCCAGTAGTATTCTAGCGGGAGGTCAAGAGACCCAGTACTTC. Translation: CASSILAGGQETQYF. The genes are TRBV19 and TRBJ2-5; 11 bases agree with TRBD2. V was pared by 3 bases and J by 2 bases, with 2 bases of the junction left unmatched. Germline V CDR1 and CDR2: LNHDA, SQIVND (reference sequence). The CDR3 is 15 residues long.

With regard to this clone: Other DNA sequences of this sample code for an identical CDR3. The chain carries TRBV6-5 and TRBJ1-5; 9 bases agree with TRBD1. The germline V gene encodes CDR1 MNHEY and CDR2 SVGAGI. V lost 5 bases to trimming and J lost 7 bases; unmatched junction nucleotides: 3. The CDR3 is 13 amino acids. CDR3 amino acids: CASSRDRDQPQHF. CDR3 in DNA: TGTGCCAGCAGTCGGGACAGGGACCAGCCCCAGCATTTT.